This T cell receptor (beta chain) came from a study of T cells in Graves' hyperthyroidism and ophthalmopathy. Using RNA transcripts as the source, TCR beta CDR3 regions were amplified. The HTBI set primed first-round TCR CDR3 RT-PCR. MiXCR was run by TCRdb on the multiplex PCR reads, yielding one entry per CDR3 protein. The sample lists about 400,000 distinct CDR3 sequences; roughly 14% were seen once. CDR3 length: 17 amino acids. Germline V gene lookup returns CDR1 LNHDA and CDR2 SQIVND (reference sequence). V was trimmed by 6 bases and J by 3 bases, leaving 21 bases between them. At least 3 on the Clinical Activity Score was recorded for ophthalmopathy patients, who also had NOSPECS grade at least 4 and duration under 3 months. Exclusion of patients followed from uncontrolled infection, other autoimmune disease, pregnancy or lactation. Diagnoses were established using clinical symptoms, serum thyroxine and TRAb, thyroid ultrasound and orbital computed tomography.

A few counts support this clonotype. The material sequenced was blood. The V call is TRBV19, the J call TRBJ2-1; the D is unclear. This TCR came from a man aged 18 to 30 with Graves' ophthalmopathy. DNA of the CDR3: TGTGCCAGTAGGGGCTATTCCGAGACCGCCAACTACAATGAGCAGTTCTTC. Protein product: CASRGYSETANYNEQFF.